This is a list of T cell receptor beta chains from one sample in a study of T cell responses to AZD1222 COVID-19 vaccine. Assay: immunoSEQ multiplex PCR; the TCRdb copy retains only in-frame clones and omits some. The sample carries about 100,000 clones, more than 70% recorded once. Sequencing was performed on peripheral blood, taken on day 0 of MenACWY control vaccination. The source of these receptors is an adult in good health. Both conserved end residues are part of each CDR3. The D gene is left open where the match is weak. Not all rows give a size; the values are once, few, many and, for expanded clones, a class.

d_call	j_call	clone_size	v_call	cdr3_aa	cdr3_nt
TRBD2	TRBJ2-2	.	TRBV19	CASSSGGDTGELFF	TGTGCCAGTAGTAGCGGGGGGGACACCGGGGAGCTGTTTTTT
.	TRBJ1-2	few	TRBV19	CASSVQVVGGYTF	TGTGCCAGTAGCGTACAGGTGGTTGGAGGCTACACCTTC
.	TRBJ1-1	.	TRBV7-2	CASSLGQGTEAFF	TGTGCCAGCAGCTTAGGGCAGGGGACTGAAGCTTTCTTT
.	TRBJ1-1	.	TRBV5-1	CASSLALEGTEAFF	TGCGCCAGCAGCTTGGCCCTTGAGGGAACTGAAGCTTTCTTT
.	TRBJ2-7	once	TRBV19	CASKKGTVGRSYEQYF	TGTGCCAGTAAGAAGGGGACCGTAGGTCGTTCCTACGAGCAGTACTTC
TRBD2	TRBJ2-7	.	TRBV6-1	CASSEPGLAEPYEQYF	TGTGCCAGCAGTGAACCGGGACTAGCGGAGCCCTACGAGCAGTACTTC
.	TRBJ2-6	.	TRBV6-2/TRBV6-3	CASSHQGFLSGANVLTF	TGTGCCAGCAGTCACCAGGGGTTCTTGTCTGGGGCCAACGTCCTGACTTTC
TRBD2	TRBJ2-3	.	TRBV5-1	CASSLELAGTDTQYF	TGCGCCAGCAGCTTGGAACTAGCGGGCACAGATACGCAGTATTTT
TRBD1	TRBJ1-6	.	TRBV23-1	CASGDGTGALRDSPLHF	TGCGCCAGCGGGGACGGGACAGGGGCGCTCCGAGATTCACCCCTCCACTTT
TRBD1	TRBJ2-7	once	TRBV15	CATSDGQAYSYEQYF	TGTGCCACCAGTGACGGACAGGCCTACTCCTACGAGCAGTACTTC
.	TRBJ2-1	.	TRBV28	CASSLGERVGSYNEQFF	TGTGCCAGCAGTTTAGGGGAGAGGGTGGGCTCCTACAATGAGCAGTTCTTC
TRBD1	TRBJ2-2	once	TRBV11-3	CASSPTGVGTGELFF	TGTGCCAGCAGCCCTACAGGGGTAGGCACCGGGGAGCTGTTTTTT
TRBD1	TRBJ1-1	.	TRBV7-2	CASSPRQGGTEAFF	TGTGCCAGCAGCCCCCGACAGGGTGGTACTGAAGCTTTCTTT
.	TRBJ2-1	.	TRBV11-3	CASSPVGGDRYYNEQFF	TGTGCCAGCAGCCCCGTGGGGGGGGACAGGTACTACAATGAGCAGTTCTTC
.	TRBJ1-2	.	TRBV9	CASSVPGEHGYTF	TGTGCCAGCAGCGTGCCAGGGGAGCATGGCTACACCTTC
TRBD1	TRBJ1-1	.	TRBV7-8	CASSLGGTGVNTEAFF	TGTGCCAGCAGCTTAGGAGGGACAGGGGTAAACACTGAAGCTTTCTTT
TRBD1	TRBJ1-1	.	TRBV6-5	CASSPGGMNTEAFF	TGTGCCAGCAGTCCAGGGGGCATGAACACTGAAGCTTTCTTT
TRBD1	TRBJ1-2	.	TRBV7-8	CASSLDRGSNYGYTF	TGTGCCAGCAGCTTGGACAGGGGCTCGAACTATGGCTACACCTTC
TRBD2	TRBJ2-5	.	TRBV7-8	CASSLLAGGLGETQYF	TGTGCCAGCAGCTTACTAGCGGGGGGGCTCGGAGAGACCCAGTACTTC
TRBD1	TRBJ2-1	.	TRBV10-3	CAISEPGQGDRFF	TGTGCCATCAGTGAGCCGGGACAGGGCGATAGGTTCTTC
.	TRBJ1-5	.	TRBV19	CASRHWLMGSNQPQHF	TGTGCCAGTAGACACTGGTTAATGGGAAGCAATCAGCCCCAGCATTTT
.	TRBJ1-6	.	TRBV29-1	CSVVPTGPNYNSPLHF	TGCAGCGTTGTGCCCACAGGACCTAACTATAATTCACCCCTCCACTTT
TRBD1	TRBJ2-7	.	TRBV19	CASSRRDRQGEQYF	TGTGCCAGTAGTAGAAGGGACAGACAAGGCGAGCAGTACTTC
TRBD1	TRBJ1-2	.	TRBV10-3	CAISESTGRGNYGYTF	TGTGCCATCAGTGAGTCGACAGGCAGGGGGAACTATGGCTACACCTTC
.	TRBJ1-1	.	TRBV28	CASSSKGYGAFF	TGTGCCAGCAGTTCGAAGGGCTATGGGGCTTTCTTT
.	TRBJ1-1	.	TRBV5-1	CASSFSGNTEAFF	TGCGCCAGCAGCTTTTCCGGAAACACTGAAGCTTTCTTT
.	TRBJ1-6	.	TRBV28	CASSLHRVDSPLHF	TGTGCCAGCAGTTTACACAGGGTAGATTCACCCCTCCACTTT
.	TRBJ1-4	.	TRBV15	CATSRDGWTTNEKLFF	TGTGCCACCAGCAGAGATGGGTGGACAACTAATGAAAAACTGTTTTTT
.	TRBJ1-2	.	TRBV5-4	CASSRGDIGYTF	TGTGCCAGCAGCCGGGGAGACATCGGCTACACCTTC
TRBD2	TRBJ2-2	.	TRBV7-2	CASSLYTSGTGELFF	TGTGCCAGCAGCTTATATACTAGCGGCACCGGGGAGCTGTTTTTT
.	TRBJ2-1	few	TRBV15	CATSRGEANEQFF	TGTGCCACCAGCAGAGGGGAGGCCAACGAGCAGTTCTTC